This TCR beta chain was sequenced for a study of post-analysis software for immune sequencing data. The library was made from cDNA and included unique molecular identifiers. T cells, about 0.85 to 11 million of them, yielded roughly 550,000 cDNA molecules. A single record per CDR3 protein comes from TCRdb applying MiXCR to the PCR reads. The sample has approximately 150,000 distinct CDR3 sequences; 30% are singletons. Remarks on this clonotype: Its antigen is as yet unknown.

Whole-study results and caveats: The study found TRBV5-6, TRBV5-1 and TRBV20-1 among five or six TRBV segments more frequent in patients than controls. Controls had significantly higher normalized Chao1 diversity than multiple sclerosis patients.

CDR3 size: 15 residues. Between the trimmed V and J ends, which lost 0 bases and 11 bases, there was a span of 20 bases. The germline gives CDR1 SGDLS, CDR2 YYNGEE. The sequencing sample was made of blood. The chain combines TRBV9 with TRBJ2-5, with D perhaps TRBD1 or TRBD2 (6 bases each). This TCR derives from a girl aged 5-17 years with multiple sclerosis. The CDR3 bases are TGTGCCAGCAGCGTAGAAGGGGGGATAGATGGTGAGCAGTACTTC. Translating it yields CASSVEGGIDGEQYF.